The 23 T cell receptor beta chains reported below all come from one sample, sequenced in a study of blood T cell repertoires in COVID-19. Here immunoSEQ multiplex PCR was the method, and the copy in TCRdb shows in-frame clones only, minus some. This sample yields 85,000 to 95,000 clones, of which less than 80% are seen a single time; approximately 15% belongs to the top ten. The sample comprised peripheral blood. These receptors were collected from a woman of 80 years or more with acute or convalescent COVID-19.

The V gene is TRBV11-3, the J gene TRBJ1-3; D remains ambiguous. The CDR3 is 14 residues long. CDR1 is SGHNT, CDR2 YENEEA, per germline. V lost 4 bases and J 4 bases, leaving 11 bases between the germline ends. CDR3 amino acids: CASSSGGPGNTIYF. CDR3 nucleotides: TGTGCCAGCAGCTCTGGCGGGCCCGGAAACACCATATATTTT.

The chain couples TRBV5-1 to TRBJ1-5; D ambiguous. The V end lost 5 bases, the J end lost 5 bases, and 17 bases lay between the germline ends. Germline lookup yields CDR1 SGHRS and CDR2 YFSETQ. CDR3 length equals 15 residues. Here the CDR3 DNA reads TGCGCCAGCAGAGAGGGCACGCGGGGTGATCAGCCCCAGCATTTT. Translation gives CASREGTRGDQPQHF. The variable domain in full, completed from reference TRBV5-1 and TRBJ1-5, reads KAGVTQTPRYLIKTRGQQVTLSCSPISGHRSVSWYQQTPGQGLQFLFEYFSETQRNKGNFPGRFSGRQFSNSRSEMNVSTLELGDSALYLCASREGTRGDQPQHFGDGTRLSIL.

The V call is TRBV5-8, the J call TRBJ2-3; no definite D call. The CDR3 has 13 amino acids. Germline assignment: CDR1 SGHTS and CDR2 YDEGEE. The V end was cut by 1 base, the J end by 4 bases, with 7 bases between. For the CDR3, the DNA is TGTGCCAGCAGCTTGTGGCAGGCAGATACGCAGTATTTT. This codes for CASSLWQADTQYF. The full variable domain, with the rest looked up from reference TRBV5-8 and TRBJ2-3, is EAGVTQSPTHLIKTRGQQATLRCSPISGHTSVYWYQQALGLGLQFLLWYDEGEERNRGNFPPRFSGRQFPNYSSELNVNALELEDSALYLCASSLWQADTQYFGPGTRLTVL.

The chain recombines TRBV19 with TRBJ1-1; 8 bases map to TRBD1. Germline V gene lookup returns CDR1 LNHDA and CDR2 SQIVND (reference sequence). The ends lost 6 bases at V and 3 bases at J; junction bases unmatched: 3. The CDR3 is made up of 13 amino acids. CDR3 sequence: CASRTGVHTEAFF. The CDR3 coding sequence is TGTGCCAGTAGGACAGGGGTGCACACTGAAGCTTTCTTT. The full variable domain, rest sourced from reference TRBV19 and TRBJ1-1, is DGGITQSPKYLFRKEGQNVTLSCEQNLNHDAMYWYRQDPGQGLRLIYYSQIVNDFQKGDIAEGYSVSREKKESFPLTVTSAQKNPTAFYLCASRTGVHTEAFFGQGTRLTVV.

The chain combines TRBV19 with TRBJ1-4; 10 nucleotides align to TRBD1. Looked up from germline, CDR1 is LNHDA and CDR2 is SQIVND (reference sequence). V dropped 5 bases and J dropped 0; count of bases not matched to a gene: 9. The CDR3 length is 18 residues. CDR3: CASSGDRGPVPTNEKLFF. CDR3 DNA: TGTGCCAGTAGTGGAGACAGGGGGCCGGTCCCAACTAATGAAAAACTGTTTTTT.

The chain uses TRBV25-1 and TRBJ1-6; D may be TRBD1 (5 bases). The germline V gene has CDR1 MGHDK and CDR2 SYGVNS. V lost 3 bases and J 10 bases, leaving 16 bases between the germline ends. This CDR3 contains 15 residues. The CDR3 coding sequence is TGTGCCAGCAGTGATTATGGTGGGGGGACCTCACCCCTCCACTTT. Translating gives CASSDYGGGTSPLHF.

This clone was seen only a few times. The J gene is TRBJ2-2, the V gene TRBV5-1; 8 bases match TRBD2. Germline V CDR1 and CDR2: SGHRS, YFSETQ. Losses at the gene ends were 4 bases for V and 4 bases for J; bases not matched to a gene: 6. CDR3 length: 15 amino acids. The CDR3 sequence is CASSPGLGSTGELFF. Written as DNA, the CDR3 is TGCGCCAGCAGCCCGGGACTAGGGAGCACCGGGGAGCTGTTTTTT.

This clone was picked up a small number of times. The chain couples TRBV6-5 to TRBJ1-3; tentatively, D is TRBD1 (6 bases). This CDR3 is 15 amino acids long. V gave up 0 bases and J gave up 3 bases, with 9 bases separating them. Looked up from germline, CDR1 is MNHEY and CDR2 is SVGAGI. The CDR3 DNA reads TGTGCCAGCAGTTACTCTAGGGGGAGTGGAAACACCATATATTTT. It encodes CASSYSRGSGNTIYF.

The chain is built from TRBV4-1 and TRBJ2-1, with TRBD1 as a possible D gene (5 bases). CDR3 length: 19 residues. Trimming removed 4 bases at V and 0 bases at J, with 22 bases between. The germline gives CDR1 MGHRA, CDR2 YSYEKL. CDR3 in amino acids: CASSRAPSYRSSSYNEQFF. CDR3 nucleotide sequence: TGCGCCAGCAGCCGAGCTCCCTCCTACAGGTCGAGCTCCTACAATGAGCAGTTCTTC.

This clone occurred once. V usage is TRBV4-3 and J usage is TRBJ2-6; D is undetermined. This CDR3 spans 15 amino acids. The germline CDR1 and CDR2 sequences are LGHNA and YSLEER. Trimming removed 5 bases at V and 2 bases at J, with 10 bases between. The DNA for the CDR3 is TGCGCCAGCAGCTACGAGGTTGCTGGGGCCAACGTCCTGACTTTC. Protein: CASSYEVAGANVLTF.

V usage is TRBV6-5 and J usage is TRBJ2-7, with 7 bases that match TRBD2. Trimming at V came to 3 bases and at J to 5 bases, leaving 13 bases not matched to a gene. Germline V gene lookup returns CDR1 MNHEY and CDR2 SVGAGI. CDR3 length: 16 amino acids. CDR3 DNA: TGTGCCAGCAGTTATTCTTCTAGCGGACTCCCTAACGAGCAGTACTTC. Translating gives CASSYSSSGLPNEQYF.

The gene calls are TRBV27 and TRBJ1-1; tentative D call: TRBD1 (5 bases). This CDR3 has 14 amino acids. V lost 2 bases, J lost 4 bases, and 11 bases lay in between. Germline-derived CDR1 and CDR2 are MNHEY and SMNVEV (reference sequence). CDR3 region: CASSLNWGVTEAFF. As DNA, the CDR3 is TGTGCCAGCAGTTTAAATTGGGGGGTCACTGAAGCTTTCTTT.

V is TRBV19 and J is TRBJ1-3, with D perhaps matching TRBD1 (6 bases). Per the germline V gene, CDR1 is LNHDA and CDR2 is SQIVND (reference sequence). This CDR3 has 14 amino acids. V was cut by 7 bases and J by 3 bases, with 13 bases left in between. CDR3 nucleotide sequence: TGTGCCAGTACCCTTGGGGGCTTTGGAAACACCATATATTTT. This gives the protein CASTLGGFGNTIYF. The whole variable domain, filled in from reference TRBV19 and TRBJ1-3, reads DGGITQSPKYLFRKEGQNVTLSCEQNLNHDAMYWYRQDPGQGLRLIYYSQIVNDFQKGDIAEGYSVSREKKESFPLTVTSAQKNPTAFYLCASTLGGFGNTIYFGEGSWLTVV.

This clone was counted a few times. The chain couples TRBV5-6 to TRBJ2-5; 8 nucleotides agree with TRBD1. Germline-derived CDR1 and CDR2 are SGHDT and YYEEEE. V gave up 4 bases and J gave up 1 base; unmatched junction bases: 6. The CDR3 runs 15 residues. DNA for the CDR3: TGTGCCAGCAGCAGGCCAGGGACAGGCCAAGAGACCCAGTACTTC. It translates to CASSRPGTGQETQYF.

The chain links TRBV5-8 to TRBJ2-7, with D possibly being TRBD1 (5 bases). CDR1 and CDR2 (germline): SGHTS, YDEGEE. V was trimmed by 2 bases and J by 2 bases, leaving 11 bases between them. CDR3 size: 14 residues. This chain's CDR3 is CASSLQQGPYEQYF. DNA of the CDR3: TGTGCCAGCAGCTTACAGCAGGGCCCCTACGAGCAGTACTTC.

This clone was recorded once. The rearrangement links TRBV10-3 to TRBJ1-2; tentative D call: TRBD1 (6 bases). CDR3 size: 16 residues. The germline V gene encodes CDR1 ENHRY and CDR2 SYGVKD. Trimming took off 1 base at V and 1 base at J, with 13 bases between the two ends. The CDR3 bases are TGTGCCATCAGTGAGTTCTCCGGGACACTTAACTATGGCTACACCTTC. Its protein product is CAISEFSGTLNYGYTF.

This clone was seen a few times. Written as DNA, the CDR3 is TGTGCCAGTAGTATAAGGCAGGGAGGCACCGGGGAGCTGTTTTTT. Its translation: CASSIRQGGTGELFF. The J gene is TRBJ2-2, the V gene TRBV19, with a weak D call TRBD2 (6 bases). Between the trimmed V and J ends, which lost 2 bases and 4 bases, there was a span of 11 bases. In germline, CDR1 is LNHDA, CDR2 SQIVND (reference sequence). There are 15 residues in the CDR3.

As for this clone: The sample contains more than one DNA sequence encoding this CDR3. The V gene is TRBV19, the J gene TRBJ2-6, with D possibly TRBD1 on 5 matching bases. Trimming took 5 bases from V and 0 from J, leaving 8 bases between them. This CDR3 is built from 15 residues. The germline CDR1 and CDR2 sequences are LNHDA and SQIVND (reference sequence). CDR3 region: CASSPQGSGANVLTF. For the CDR3, the DNA is TGTGCCAGTAGTCCTCAGGGCTCTGGGGCCAACGTCCTGACTTTC.

The rearrangement joins TRBV9 to TRBJ1-2; possible D gene TRBD1, 6 bases. From germline, CDR1 is SGDLS and CDR2 YYNGEE. The length of the CDR3 is 14 residues. Trimming took off 4 bases at V and 0 bases at J, with 10 bases between the two ends. The CDR3 sequence: CASSPRGTNYGYTF. DNA of the CDR3: TGTGCCAGCAGCCCGAGGGGGACTAACTATGGCTACACCTTC.

This clone was observed a handful of times. V is TRBV3-1 (or the pseudogene TRBV3-2) and J is TRBJ1-4; D not resolved. V was pared by 4 bases and J by 7 bases, with 19 bases between. The CDR3 spans 16 residues. CDR1 and CDR2 (germline): LGHDT, YNNKEL (reference sequence). CDR3 sequence (DNA): TGTGCCAGCAGCCCCTCCTATGGAGGGTGGGTTGAAAAACTGTTTTTT. Residues: CASSPSYGGWVEKLFF.

This clone has just a few counts. The V call is TRBV27, the J call TRBJ2-3; 10 nucleotides agree with TRBD1. This CDR3 spans 14 amino acids. J was trimmed by 5 bases and V by 8 bases; bases with no gene match: 7. Germline V gene data show CDR1 as MNHEY and CDR2 as SMNVEV (reference sequence). CDR3 in amino acids: CASSRGQGLDTQYF. The CDR3 nucleotides read TGTGCCAGCTCCAGGGGACAGGGGCTAGATACGCAGTATTTT.

This clone was detected ten times or more. The V gene is TRBV5-6, the J gene TRBJ1-2; D unclear. Trimming pared 0 bases from V and 1 base from J, leaving 7 bases between. This CDR3 spans 14 amino acids. The germline V gene has CDR1 SGHDT and CDR2 YYEEEE. This chain's CDR3 is CASSLGQNNYGYTF. The DNA for the CDR3 is TGTGCCAGCAGCTTGGGACAAAATAACTATGGCTACACCTTC.

This clone appeared once. V and J are TRBV9 and TRBJ2-1; D remains unclear. Deletions cut 4 bases from V and 3 bases from J, with 17 bases between. Germline V gene data show CDR1 as SGDLS and CDR2 as YYNGEE. The CDR3 runs to 16 residues. Here the CDR3 reads CASSFQTRVNYNEQFF. The CDR3 DNA is TGTGCCAGCAGCTTTCAGACTCGGGTCAACTACAATGAGCAGTTCTTC.